Below, 8 T cell receptor beta chains from the same sample are listed, as sequenced in a study of blood T cell repertoires in COVID-19. Only in-frame clones appear in the TCRdb table, and some are missing; sequencing was by immunoSEQ multiplex PCR. The sample has approximately 210,000 clones; 80% are singletons. Sequencing was performed on peripheral blood. These receptors came from a human donor in a cohort sampled during active COVID-19.

This chain connects TRBV27 to TRBJ1-5; D is ambiguous. Germline V gene lookup returns CDR1 MNHEY and CDR2 SMNVEV (reference sequence). V was clipped by 5 bases and J by 7 bases, with 18 bases between them. CDR3 length: 15 amino acids. The CDR3 reads CASSPTRIMVQPQHF. The CDR3 nucleotides are TGTGCCAGCAGTCCCACACGTATAATGGTCCAGCCCCAGCATTTT.

The chain uses TRBV19 and TRBJ2-7; unclear D gene. Per germline, CDR1 LNHDA and CDR2 SQIVND (reference sequence). V was trimmed by 3 bases and J by 3 bases, leaving 15 bases between them. There are 15 residues in the CDR3. CDR3 DNA sequence: TGTGCCAGTAGTATCGCTGGCAGCCGGGTCTACGAGCAGTACTTC. Protein product: CASSIAGSRVYEQYF.

The chain is built from TRBV7-3 and TRBJ2-1; weak D call: TRBD1 (5 bases). V was clipped by 5 bases and J by 0 bases, with 17 bases between them. CDR1 is SGHTA, CDR2 FQGTGA, per germline. This CDR3 spans 17 amino acids. The CDR3 sequence is CASSPQPRQFSYNEQFF. The CDR3 DNA reads TGTGCCAGCAGCCCCCAACCGAGACAGTTCTCCTACAATGAGCAGTTCTTC.

The V and J genes are TRBV9 and TRBJ2-3, with 8 bases fitting TRBD2. This CDR3 contains 15 residues. V lost 0 bases and J lost 4; bases outside the gene matches: 4. The germline V gene encodes CDR1 SGDLS and CDR2 YYNGEE. CDR3 sequence (DNA): TGTGCCAGCAGCGTAGAGGGACTAGTTTCAGATACGCAGTATTTT. It yields the protein CASSVEGLVSDTQYF. The full variable domain, rest sourced from reference TRBV9 and TRBJ2-3, is DSGVTQTPKHLITATGQRVTLRCSPRSGDLSVYWYQQSLDQGLQFLIQYYNGEERAKGNILERFSAQQFPDLHSELNLSSLELGDSALYFCASSVEGLVSDTQYFGPGTRLTVL.

Worth noting for this clone: Other DNA sequences of this sample code for an identical CDR3. This chain's CDR3 is CASSQDRSSGANVLTF. The CDR3 DNA follows: TGCGCCAGCAGCCAAGATCGGAGCTCTGGGGCCAACGTCCTGACTTTC. The chain carries TRBV4-3 and TRBJ2-6, with D uncertain. V lost 0 bases, J lost 0 bases, and 6 bases lay in between. This CDR3 has 16 residues. CDR1 is LGHNA and CDR2 is YSLEER in the germline V gene.

This clone was detected only once. This rearrangement joins TRBV28 to TRBJ1-2; TRBD1 agrees at 9 bases. Germline values: CDR1 MDHEN, CDR2 SYDVKM. With V trimmed by 6 bases and J by 7 bases, 12 bases remained unmatched. The CDR3 has 15 residues. The CDR3 region is CASRDTGGAVRGYTF. CDR3 nucleotides: TGTGCCAGCAGGGATACAGGGGGCGCGGTACGTGGCTACACCTTC.

The rearrangement uses TRBV5-1 and TRBJ1-4; TRBD1 matches 10 bases. Germline CDR1 reads SGHRS; CDR2 reads YFSETQ. J was trimmed by 5 bases and V by 4 bases; bases with no gene match: 5. The CDR3 extends over 15 amino acids. The CDR3 DNA reads TGCGCCAGCAGCGGAAGGACAGGGGGGAATGAAAAACTGTTTTTT. It translates to CASSGRTGGNEKLFF. Variable domain in full (rest from reference TRBV5-1 and TRBJ1-4): KAGVTQTPRYLIKTRGQQVTLSCSPISGHRSVSWYQQTPGQGLQFLFEYFSETQRNKGNFPGRFSGRQFSNSRSEMNVSTLELGDSALYLCASSGRTGGNEKLFFGSGTQLSVL.

CDR3 DNA sequence: TGCGCCAGCAGTAGTATCGGTGGAAACACCATATATTTT. Its translation: CASSSIGGNTIYF. The rearrangement links TRBV5-1 to TRBJ1-3; D remains unclear. From germline, CDR1 is SGHRS and CDR2 YFSETQ. The length of the CDR3 is 13 residues. V was clipped by 5 bases and J by 3 bases, with 9 bases between them.